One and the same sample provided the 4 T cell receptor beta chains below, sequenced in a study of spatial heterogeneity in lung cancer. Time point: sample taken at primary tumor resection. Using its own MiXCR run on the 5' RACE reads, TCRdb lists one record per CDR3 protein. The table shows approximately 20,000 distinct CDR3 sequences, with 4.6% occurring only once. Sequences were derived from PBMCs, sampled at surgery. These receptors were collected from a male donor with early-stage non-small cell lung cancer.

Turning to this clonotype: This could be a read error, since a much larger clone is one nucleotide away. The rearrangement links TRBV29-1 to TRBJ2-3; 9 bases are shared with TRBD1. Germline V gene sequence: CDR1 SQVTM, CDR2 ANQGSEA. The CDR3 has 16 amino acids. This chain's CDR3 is CSLEDQSTGGLDTQYF. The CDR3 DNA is TGCAGCCTTGAAGATCAATCGACAGGGGGTCTTGATACGCAGTATTTT.

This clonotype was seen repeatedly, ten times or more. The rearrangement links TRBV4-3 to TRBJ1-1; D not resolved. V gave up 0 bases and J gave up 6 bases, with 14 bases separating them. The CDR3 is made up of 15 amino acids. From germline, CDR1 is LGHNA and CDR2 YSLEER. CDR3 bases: TGCGCCAGCAGCCAAGATCTGGTGATAGGCGCTGAAGCTTTCTTT. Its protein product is CASSQDLVIGAEAFF.

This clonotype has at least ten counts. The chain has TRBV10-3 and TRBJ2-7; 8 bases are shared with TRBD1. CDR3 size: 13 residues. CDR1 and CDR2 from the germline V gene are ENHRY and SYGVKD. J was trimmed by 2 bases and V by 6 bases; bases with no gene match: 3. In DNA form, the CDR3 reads TGTGCCATCAGCAGGGGGCAAACCTACGAGCAGTACTTC. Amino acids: CAISRGQTYEQYF.

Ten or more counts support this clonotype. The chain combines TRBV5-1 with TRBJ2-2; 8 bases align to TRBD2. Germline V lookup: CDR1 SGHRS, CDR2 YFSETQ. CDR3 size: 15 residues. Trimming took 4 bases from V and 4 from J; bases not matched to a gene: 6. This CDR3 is CASSRAGDGTGELFF. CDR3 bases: TGCGCCAGCAGCCGAGCGGGAGACGGCACCGGGGAGCTGTTTTTT. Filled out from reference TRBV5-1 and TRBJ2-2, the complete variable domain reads KAGVTQTPRYLIKTRGQQVTLSCSPISGHRSVSWYQQTPGQGLQFLFEYFSETQRNKGNFPGRFSGRQFSNSRSEMNVSTLELGDSALYLCASSRAGDGTGELFFGEGSRLTVL.